The 32 T cell receptor beta chains below come from one sample, sequenced in a study of T cells in Graves' hyperthyroidism and ophthalmopathy. Template material for amplifying TCR beta CDR3 regions consisted of RNA transcripts. The HTBI primer set served for first-round RT-PCR of the TCR CDR3. In TCRdb, the multiplex PCR reads were re-called with MiXCR into one record per CDR3 protein. The sample consists of about 380,000 distinct CDR3 sequences, more than 14% of them appearing once. Sequencing was carried out using blood. These receptors came from a woman in her 30s with Graves' ophthalmopathy.

In this sample, this clonotype turned up many times. The CDR3 region is CASSYQIGGVRDSLMNTEAFF. The CDR3 DNA reads TGTGCCAGCAGTTACCAAATAGGTGGAGTCCGGGACAGCCTTATGAACACTGAAGCTTTCTTT. The chain uses TRBV6-5 and TRBJ1-1; 7 nucleotides agree with TRBD1. Germline loops: CDR1 MNHEY, CDR2 SVGAGI. J lost 0 bases, V lost 2 bases, and 21 bases had no gene match. The CDR3 contains 21 residues.

This clonotype was counted ten times or more. The J gene is TRBJ1-2, the V gene TRBV2; no clear D gene. CDR1 SNHLY and CDR2 FYNNEI come from the germline V gene. This CDR3 comprises 12 residues. V lost 5 bases to trimming and J lost 7 bases, with 11 bases between them. CDR3 in amino acids: CASSSGPFGYTF. CDR3 nucleotide sequence: TGTGCCAGCAGTTCTGGACCCTTTGGCTACACCTTC.

This clonotype was found many times. This rearrangement joins TRBV27 to TRBJ2-1; 10 nucleotides match TRBD2. J lost 9 bases, V lost 6 bases, and 14 bases had no gene match. The CDR3 loop spans 16 amino acids. Germline V CDR1 and CDR2: MNHEY, SMNVEV (reference sequence). Here the CDR3 reads CASRDLSGGLGGEQFF. DNA of the CDR3: TGTGCCAGCAGGGACCTTAGCGGGGGGCTTGGTGGTGAGCAGTTCTTC.

Many counts were recorded for this clonotype. The rearrangement joins TRBV30 to TRBJ1-1, with D unclear. V gave up 3 bases and J gave up 0 bases, with 8 bases separating them. Germline CDR1 reads GTSNPN; CDR2 reads SVGIG (reference sequence). CDR3 length: 13 amino acids. The CDR3, as DNA: TGTGCCTGGAGCAGCCTCTTGAACACTGAAGCTTTCTTT. Its translation: CAWSSLLNTEAFF.

This chain links TRBV5-1 with TRBJ2-2, with 7 positions matching TRBD1. The CDR3 contains 15 residues. Germline CDR1 SGHRS, CDR2 YFSETQ. The J segment lost 8 bases and the V segment lost 0 bases, leaving 7 bases of the junction unmatched. CDR3 coding DNA: TGCGCCAGCAGCTTGGCCGACAGGGACCTGGGGGAGCTGTTTTTT. This sequence encodes CASSLADRDLGELFF.

This clonotype has more than one count but fewer than ten. V usage is TRBV19 and J usage is TRBJ1-5; tentative D call: TRBD1 (5 bases). The CDR3 consists of 17 residues. Looked up from germline, CDR1 is LNHDA and CDR2 is SQIVND (reference sequence). The V and J ends lost 0 bases and 5 bases respectively, with 17 bases between them. CDR3 protein: CASSIDWSVSGHQPQHF. The CDR3 DNA sequence: TGTGCCAGTAGTATAGATTGGTCGGTTTCAGGGCATCAGCCCCAGCATTTT.

This clonotype was seen ten or more times. The rearrangement uses TRBV20-1 and TRBJ2-4; D is possibly TRBD1 or TRBD2 (5 bases each). The germline V gene has CDR1 DFQATT and CDR2 SNEGSKA (reference sequence). The CDR3 consists of 16 residues. Between the trimmed V and J ends, which lost 0 bases and 1 base, there was a span of 13 bases. The CDR3 DNA is TGCAGTGCTAGAGAGAGGGTAGGGGCGGCCAAAAACATTCAGTACTTC. Its protein product is CSARERVGAAKNIQYF.

This clonotype was detected ten times or more. V and J are TRBV3-1 and TRBJ1-1, with D possibly TRBD1 on 5 matching bases. Trimming removed 1 base from V and 1 base from J, with 10 bases in between. CDR1 and CDR2 (germline): LGHDT, YNNKEL (reference sequence). This CDR3 comprises 15 residues. As DNA, the CDR3 is TGTGCCAGCAGCCAAGCCGGGGGGGAGAACACTGAAGCTTTCTTT. It yields the protein CASSQAGGENTEAFF.

This clonotype was picked up many times. The rearrangement uses TRBV6-1 and TRBJ1-1, with a weak D call TRBD1 (5 bases). From germline, CDR1 is MNHNS and CDR2 SASEGT. V gave up 5 bases and J gave up 1 base, with 14 bases separating them. CDR3 length: 15 residues. The CDR3 loop reads CASSSPGRGNTEAFF. The CDR3 region has the DNA TGTGCCAGCAGTTCTCCAGGGAGGGGGAACACTGAAGCTTTCTTT.

The rearrangement uses TRBV11-3 and TRBJ2-2, with no clear D. From germline, CDR1 is SGHNT and CDR2 YENEEA. The CDR3 runs 18 residues. The germline V and J ends were trimmed by 2 bases and 2 bases, with 18 bases remaining between them. The CDR3 region has the DNA TGTGCCAGCAGCTTATTTTCTGGTAGACAACTCAACACCGGGGAGCTGTTTTTT. Translated: CASSLFSGRQLNTGELFF.

There are a few counts of this clonotype. The chain recombines TRBV20-1 with TRBJ1-1; D may be TRBD1 (5 bases). Germline V gives CDR1 DFQATT, CDR2 SNEGSKA (reference sequence). Trimming removed 3 bases from V and 5 bases from J, with 25 bases in between. The CDR3 consists of 17 residues. Written as DNA, the CDR3 is TGCAGTGCTAGCGCGAGAAGCGACGGGGCGGTTAGGACTGAAGCTTTCTTT. As protein: CSASARSDGAVRTEAFF.

The V and J genes are TRBV6-1 and TRBJ2-7; D could derive from TRBD1 or TRBD2 (5 bases each). CDR3 length equals 13 residues. Trimming pared 4 bases from V and 5 bases from J, leaving 12 bases between. Germline loops: CDR1 MNHNS, CDR2 SASEGT. Here the CDR3 reads CASSVKGDHEQYF. CDR3 DNA sequence: TGTGCCAGCAGTGTTAAAGGGGACCACGAGCAGTACTTC.

On this clonotype: Its ends do not fully match the called genes, so a read error is possible. The J gene is TRBJ2-7, the V gene TRBV6-1; D is unclear. The CDR3 is 12 residues long. Germline CDR1 and CDR2: MNHNS and SASEGT. CDR3 DNA: TGTGCCAGCGGTGAGAGATCCTACGAGCAGTACTTC. As protein: CASGERSYEQYF.

There are many counts of this clonotype. CDR3 bases: TGTGCCAGCAGTTTCAGCAGAAACTACGAGCAGTACTTC. It encodes CASSFSRNYEQYF. The chain couples TRBV27 to TRBJ2-7; D not resolved. Per germline, CDR1 MNHEY and CDR2 SMNVEV (reference sequence). The CDR3 length is 13 residues. Trimming left V 3 bases short and J 3 bases short, with 9 bases between.

This clonotype has at least ten counts. The V and J genes are TRBV7-9 and TRBJ1-1; TRBD1 agrees at 10 bases. The CDR3 is 16 amino acids. V shed 5 bases and J 1 base; nucleotides not matched to a gene: 7. Per germline, CDR1 SEHNR and CDR2 FQNEAQ (reference sequence). In DNA form, the CDR3 reads TGTGCCAGCAGCCTCGGACAGGGGGGACCGAACACTGAAGCTTTCTTT. Its protein product is CASSLGQGGPNTEAFF.

The genes are TRBV4-3 and TRBJ1-5, with a tentative D call TRBD1 (6 bases). Deletions cut 0 bases from V and 4 bases from J, with 10 bases between. The germline CDR1 and CDR2 sequences are LGHNA and YSLEER. The CDR3 runs 15 residues. The CDR3 protein is CASSQDGGANQPQHF. The DNA of the CDR3 is TGCGCCAGCAGCCAAGATGGGGGGGCTAATCAGCCCCAGCATTTT.

The chain recombines TRBV2 with TRBJ2-3, with a possible D match to TRBD2 (5 bases). The V and J ends lost 4 bases and 6 bases respectively, with 17 bases between them. CDR3 length: 15 residues. In germline, CDR1 is SNHLY, CDR2 FYNNEI. The CDR3 protein is CASSVSGDTGDTQYF. DNA of the CDR3: TGTGCCAGCAGTGTTTCTGGCGACACGGGGGATACGCAGTATTTT.

Ten or more counts support this clonotype. V usage is TRBV20-1 and J usage is TRBJ1-5; D is unclear. The CDR3 has 15 residues. V shed 5 bases and J shed 7 bases, with 21 bases lying between them. In germline, CDR1 is DFQATT, CDR2 SNEGSKA (reference sequence). The CDR3 reads CSARPAAGLWQPQHF. The CDR3, as DNA: TGCAGTGCTCGTCCCGCGGCGGGGTTATGGCAGCCCCAGCATTTT.

Worth noting for this clonotype: A read error may produce the germline difference seen at one junction end. The genes are TRBV6-2 or TRBV6-3 and TRBJ1-1; 10 bases agree with TRBD1. CDR1 and CDR2 (germline): MNHEY, SVGEGT. This CDR3 spans 11 amino acids. Here the CDR3 DNA reads TGTGCCAGCAGCTGGACAGGGGGAGCTTCCTTT. Translation: CASSWTGGASF.

In its sample, this clonotype was seen many times. The chain combines TRBV28 with TRBJ2-7, with 9 bases lining up with TRBD1. Trimming cost V 4 bases and J 2 bases; bases outside gene matches: 9. Germline V gene lookup returns CDR1 MDHEN and CDR2 SYDVKM. The CDR3 has 16 residues. The CDR3 loop reads CASSSDRDRAAYEQYF. In nucleotides, the CDR3 is TGTGCCAGCAGTTCTGACCGGGACAGGGCCGCCTACGAGCAGTACTTC.

CDR3 sequence: CASSPKRGSSYNEQFF. CDR3 sequence (DNA): TGTGCCAGCAGCCCCAAGCGGGGGAGCTCCTACAATGAGCAGTTCTTC. The gene calls are TRBV7-9 and TRBJ2-1; TRBD2 matches 8 bases. CDR3 length: 16 residues. In germline, CDR1 is SEHNR, CDR2 FQNEAQ (reference sequence). J lost 0 bases, V lost 5 bases, and 6 bases had no gene match. Drawing the rest from reference TRBV7-9 and TRBJ2-1, the complete variable domain is DTGVSQNPRHKITKRGQNVTFRCDPISEHNRLYWYRQTLGQGPEFLTYFQNEAQLEKSRLLSDRFSAERPKGSFSTLEIQRTEQGDSAMYLCASSPKRGSSYNEQFFGPGTRLTVL.

The table lists this clonotype with many counts. J is TRBJ1-1 and V is TRBV20-1; maybe TRBD1 (5 bases). CDR3 length: 18 residues. Per germline, CDR1 DFQATT and CDR2 SNEGSKA (reference sequence). Between the trimmed V and J ends, which lost 3 bases and 0 bases, there was a span of 23 bases. CDR3 DNA: TGCAGTGCTAGTCGATATAGGCGAGGGGAGTACATGAACACTGAAGCTTTCTTT. It encodes CSASRYRRGEYMNTEAFF.

This clonotype was seen a few times. The rearrangement links TRBV6-1 to TRBJ1-1, with no clear D. Trimming took off 2 bases at V and 2 bases at J, with 12 bases between the two ends. From germline, CDR1 is MNHNS and CDR2 SASEGT. This CDR3 spans 15 amino acids. In DNA form, the CDR3 reads TGTGCCAGCAGTGAAAGGGCCCCAGCCAACACTGAAGCTTTCTTT. Amino acids: CASSERAPANTEAFF.

This clonotype was seen at least ten times. The chain has TRBV6-1 and TRBJ2-7, with D perhaps being TRBD1 or TRBD2 (6 bases each). Germline V gene lookup returns CDR1 MNHNS and CDR2 SASEGT. CDR3 size: 15 residues. Deletions cut 3 bases from V and 0 bases from J, with 12 bases between. The CDR3 here is CASSEGWGASYEQYF. CDR3 in DNA: TGTGCCAGCAGTGAGGGGTGGGGGGCCTCCTACGAGCAGTACTTC.

This clonotype was counted ten times or more. The rearrangement uses TRBV20-1 and TRBJ2-1; possible D gene TRBD1, 5 bases. The CDR3 runs 13 residues. The germline gives CDR1 DFQATT, CDR2 SNEGSKA (reference sequence). Trimming cost V 6 bases and J 5 bases, with 14 bases left between them. CDR3 DNA sequence: TGCAGTGCCGCGGAACAGGTTGACAATGAGCAGTTCTTC. Protein product: CSAAEQVDNEQFF.

This clonotype turned up a few times. The chain employs TRBV9 and TRBJ2-3; 9 nucleotides align to TRBD2. The trim removed 3 bases at V and 2 bases at J, leaving 7 bases unmatched. CDR3 length: 16 amino acids. Germline loops: CDR1 SGDLS, CDR2 YYNGEE. The CDR3 loop reads CASSGALAGPTDTQYF. CDR3 nucleotide sequence: TGTGCCAGCAGCGGGGCACTAGCGGGCCCCACAGATACGCAGTATTTT.

This clonotype was found many times. The chain uses TRBV11-2 and TRBJ1-6; D gene ambiguous. The CDR3 is 20 residues long. Germline-derived CDR1 and CDR2 are SGHAT and FQNNGV. With 7 bases removed from V and 8 bases from J, the gap between germline ends came to 33 bases. CDR3 residues: CASTFDPGRSRGQADSPLHF. CDR3 sequence (DNA): TGTGCCAGCACCTTCGACCCGGGTAGGTCCCGCGGTCAAGCCGATTCACCCCTCCACTTT.

The chain couples TRBV5-1 to TRBJ2-1, with 12 bases identical to TRBD2. V dropped 0 bases and J dropped 10; count of bases not matched to a gene: 14. Per the germline V gene, CDR1 is SGHRS and CDR2 is YFSETQ. CDR3 size: 18 residues. The CDR3 nucleotides read TGCGCCAGCAGCTTGGCCCTGGCTAGCGGGAGGGCCGGGGCCGAGCAGTTCTTC. Protein product: CASSLALASGRAGAEQFF.

This clonotype was counted ten times or more. The chain has TRBV30 and TRBJ2-7; the D is unclear. Germline assignment: CDR1 GTSNPN and CDR2 SVGIG (reference sequence). The CDR3 is made up of 11 amino acids. V was shortened by 2 bases and J by 1 base, with 3 bases between the two germline ends. The CDR3 spells CAWSSSYEQYF. The CDR3 DNA sequence: TGTGCCTGGAGTAGTTCCTACGAGCAGTACTTC.

This clonotype was found many times. The chain is built from TRBV6-1 and TRBJ2-5; D gene uncertain. CDR3 size: 14 residues. The germline V and J ends were trimmed by 7 bases and 5 bases, with 17 bases remaining between them. The germline V gene has CDR1 MNHNS and CDR2 SASEGT. The CDR3 spells CASTQRYPPETQYF. Here the CDR3 DNA reads TGTGCCAGCACCCAAAGGTACCCACCGGAGACCCAGTACTTC.

In this sample, this clonotype turned up many times. The CDR3 protein is CAIRGTGNTEAFF. DNA of the CDR3: TGTGCCATCAGGGGGACAGGGAACACTGAAGCTTTCTTT. This chain links TRBV10-3 with TRBJ1-1; 8 bases match TRBD1. Per germline, CDR1 ENHRY and CDR2 SYGVKD. V trimming: 6 bases; J trimming: 1 base; junction bases outside the gene matches: 1. CDR3 size: 13 residues.

The CDR3 bases are TGTGCCAGCAGCTTCAGGGAGGGAGATACGCAGTATTTT. Its protein product is CASSFREGDTQYF. The V gene is TRBV11-1, the J gene TRBJ2-3; 7 positions match TRBD2. The germline gives CDR1 SGHAT, CDR2 FQDESV (reference sequence). This CDR3 region has 13 residues. With 3 bases clipped from V and 5 bases from J, the junction kept 2 bases outside the gene matches.